This T cell receptor beta chain was recovered during a study of beta chain features in type 1 diabetes. V was shortened by 0 bases and J by 0 bases, with 7 bases between the two germline ends. Per the germline V gene, CDR1 is SGDLS and CDR2 is YYNGEE. The CDR3 loop spans 16 amino acids. This clone was detected a few times. The investigators reverse transcribed all of the isolated RNA, so they sequenced expressed TCRB transcripts. The table came from immunoSEQ multiplex PCR; TCRdb's copy has only in-frame clones and leaves some out. Here the sample spans a few hundred thousand clones, 9.5% to 12% being singletons.

Sequenced: naive CD4+ T cells from blood. The receptor was isolated from a woman in her twenties or thirties in good health. This chain connects TRBV9 to TRBJ2-6, with unresolved D. The CDR3 nucleotides are TGTGCCAGCAGCGTAGTGGCCCGCTCTGGGGCCAACGTCCTGACTTTC. It codes for CASSVVARSGANVLTF.